These T cell receptor beta chains were read from a single sample in a study of blood T cell repertoires in COVID-19. Generated by immunoSEQ multiplex PCR, the TCRdb table keeps only in-frame clones and is missing some. The repertoire includes about 60,000 clones, roughly 72% of them detected once, and about 5% sits in the top ten. Sequencing was done on a sample of peripheral blood. These receptors were collected from a woman aged 70 to 79 with COVID-19, enrolled during active disease. Each CDR3 is given with its conserved first and last residue. Fields, in order: D gene, J gene, V gene, clone size, CDR3 protein, CDR3 DNA. A D gene is named only where the DNA matches it firmly. Some rows mark clone size as missing; the rest say once, few, many or name a class of expanded clone.

D: TRBD1; J: TRBJ1-4; V: TRBV12-5; size: few; CDR3: CASGLGQWDEKLFF; DNA: TGTGCTAGTGGCCTGGGACAGTGGGATGAAAAACTGTTTTTT
D: TRBD1; J: TRBJ1-1; V: TRBV2; size: -; CDR3: CASGQGRANTEAFF; DNA: TGTGCCAGCGGACAGGGTAGGGCGAACACTGAAGCTTTCTTT
D: -; J: TRBJ1-3; V: TRBV9; size: -; CDR3: CASSPRLASGNTIYF; DNA: TGTGCCAGCAGCCCGAGACTCGCCTCTGGAAACACCATATATTTT
D: -; J: TRBJ2-5; V: TRBV6-6; size: -; CDR3: CASGGLGSTSQETQYF; DNA: TGTGCCAGCGGGGGACTGGGCAGCACTTCGCAAGAGACCCAGTACTTC
D: -; J: TRBJ1-1; V: TRBV10-3; size: -; CDR3: CAISESTGRTEAFF; DNA: TGTGCCATCAGTGAGTCGACGGGGAGGACTGAAGCTTTCTTT
D: TRBD1; J: TRBJ1-6; V: TRBV2; size: few; CDR3: CASTLGTGISPLHF; DNA: TGTGCCAGCACTTTGGGGACAGGGATCTCACCCCTCCACTTT
D: -; J: TRBJ2-2; V: TRBV18; size: -; CDR3: CASSPLGRANTGELFF; DNA: TGTGCCAGCTCCCCCCTCGGTCGCGCGAACACCGGGGAGCTGTTTTTT
D: -; J: TRBJ2-3; V: TRBV11-3; size: once; CDR3: CASSIPPPDTQYF; DNA: TGTGCCAGCAGTATCCCTCCTCCAGATACGCAGTATTTT
D: TRBD1; J: TRBJ1-5; V: TRBV5-1; size: -; CDR3: CASSLGTGGMPQHF; DNA: TGCGCCAGCAGCTTGGGGACAGGGGGCATGCCCCAGCATTTT
D: TRBD1; J: TRBJ1-1; V: TRBV6-5; size: -; CDR3: CASSYFLQGGEAFF; DNA: TGTGCCAGCAGTTACTTCCTTCAGGGGGGAGAAGCTTTCTTT
D: TRBD1; J: TRBJ1-5; V: TRBV6-2/TRBV6-3; size: -; CDR3: CASSLPTGGAGNQPQHF; DNA: TGTGCCAGCAGTCTTCCTACAGGGGGCGCCGGCAATCAGCCCCAGCATTTT
D: TRBD1; J: TRBJ2-7; V: TRBV5-1; size: -; CDR3: CASSLAVGQAYEQYF; DNA: TGCGCCAGCAGCTTGGCCGTGGGACAGGCCTACGAGCAGTACTTC
D: -; J: TRBJ1-2; V: TRBV12-3/TRBV12-4; size: -; CDR3: CASSPFNYGYTF; DNA: TGTGCCAGCAGTCCTTTTAACTATGGCTACACCTTC
D: TRBD1; J: TRBJ1-6; V: TRBV10-3; size: -; CDR3: CAIRESSGGDNSPLHF; DNA: TGTGCCATCAGGGAATCATCAGGGGGTGATAATTCACCCCTCCACTTT
D: -; J: TRBJ2-3; V: TRBV10-3; size: -; CDR3: CAISDTYPDTQYF; DNA: TGTGCCATCAGTGATACTTATCCAGATACGCAGTATTTT
D: TRBD1; J: TRBJ1-5; V: TRBV7-2; size: -; CDR3: CASSPGTGGNQPQHF; DNA: TGTGCCAGCAGCCCCGGGACAGGGGGCAATCAGCCCCAGCATTTT
D: TRBD1; J: TRBJ2-3; V: TRBV6-6; size: -; CDR3: CASSPGQGRTDTQYF; DNA: TGTGCCAGCAGCCCGGGACAGGGGCGCACAGATACGCAGTATTTT
D: -; J: TRBJ2-1; V: TRBV6-6; size: -; CDR3: CASSPPVGEGNEQFF; DNA: TGTGCCAGCAGTCCGCCGGTGGGAGAGGGTAATGAGCAGTTCTTC
D: TRBD1; J: TRBJ2-5; V: TRBV5-4; size: -; CDR3: CASSPGQDQETQYF; DNA: TGTGCCAGCAGCCCGGGACAGGACCAAGAGACCCAGTACTTC
D: -; J: TRBJ2-1; V: TRBV6-5; size: -; CDR3: CASSRGVNEQFF; DNA: TGTGCCAGCAGTCGGGGAGTCAATGAGCAGTTCTTC